These 24 T cell receptor beta chains share one sample of origin, sequenced in a study of cytomegalovirus exposure and HLA in healthy donors. A multiplex PCR was run with 60 Vbeta primers and 13 Jbeta primers. The repertoire was sequenced with immunoSEQ multiplex PCR; TCRdb's copy has only in-frame clones and lacks some. The table records around 190,000 clones, roughly 79% of them present only once. The sequenced material came from PBMCs. The receptors shown here come from a woman under 30 in good health and CMV-seronegative.

The rearrangement links TRBV6-5 to TRBJ2-2; 9 bases map to TRBD1. The CDR3 runs to 14 residues. Germline loops: CDR1 MNHEY, CDR2 SVGAGI. Trimming removed 6 bases from V and 5 bases from J; junction bases left unmatched: 4. CDR3 coding DNA: TGTGCCAGCAGCAGGACAGGGGAGACCGGGGAGCTGTTTTTT. This encodes CASSRTGETGELFF.

The V and J genes are TRBV28 and TRBJ1-6, with a tentative D call TRBD1 (5 bases). Trimming left V 5 bases short and J 3 bases short, with 11 bases between. The CDR3 sequence is 15 residues long. Germline lookup yields CDR1 MDHEN and CDR2 SYDVKM. This CDR3 is CASSLGTLYNSPLHF. As DNA, the CDR3 is TGTGCCAGCAGTCTGGGGACTCTCTATAATTCACCCCTCCACTTT.

J is TRBJ1-1 and V is TRBV28, with D perhaps TRBD1 (5 bases). The CDR3 loop spans 14 amino acids. V was cut by 5 bases and J by 7 bases, with 17 bases left in between. Germline V CDR1 and CDR2: MDHEN, SYDVKM. The CDR3 loop reads CASSLPGGFGEAFF. The CDR3 DNA is TGTGCCAGCAGTCTCCCGGGGGGGTTCGGTGAAGCTTTCTTT.

This chain uses TRBV9 with TRBJ2-3; TRBD2 is a possible D gene (6 bases). In germline, CDR1 is SGDLS, CDR2 YYNGEE. The V and J ends lost 0 bases and 5 bases respectively, with 16 bases between them. The CDR3 is 16 amino acids. The CDR3 reads CASSVEGAGRQDTQYF. CDR3 sequence (DNA): TGTGCCAGCAGCGTAGAAGGAGCGGGCCGCCAAGATACGCAGTATTTT.

This rearrangement joins TRBV9 to TRBJ1-6, with 8 bases lining up with TRBD1. This CDR3 is built from 16 residues. Per germline, CDR1 SGDLS and CDR2 YYNGEE. V trimming: 4 bases; J trimming: 7 bases; junction bases outside the gene matches: 10. The DNA for the CDR3 is TGTGCCAGCAGCTTCCGAGTCCGACAGGGGAATTCACCCCTCCACTTT. Protein product: CASSFRVRQGNSPLHF.

V is TRBV28 and J is TRBJ2-3; TRBD1 agrees at 10 bases. V was clipped by 5 bases and J by 2 bases; unmatched bases: 4. This CDR3 is 15 amino acids long. Per germline, CDR1 MDHEN and CDR2 SYDVKM. The CDR3 region is CASSIGQGDTDTQYF. The CDR3 DNA reads as TGTGCCAGCAGTATCGGACAGGGGGACACAGATACGCAGTATTTT.

J is TRBJ2-2 and V is TRBV5-6; 8 bases line up with TRBD1. CDR1 and CDR2 (germline): SGHDT, YYEEEE. The CDR3 contains 15 residues. V gave up 2 bases and J gave up 5 bases; unmatched junction bases: 5. The CDR3 loop is CASSFDTGGTGELFF. The CDR3 nucleotides are TGTGCCAGCAGCTTCGATACAGGGGGTACCGGGGAGCTGTTTTTT. Supplemented by reference TRBV5-6 and TRBJ2-2, the full variable domain reads DAGVTQSPTHLIKTRGQQVTLRCSPKSGHDTVSWYQQALGQGPQFIFQYYEEEERQRGNFPDRFSGHQFPNYSSELNVNALLLGDSALYLCASSFDTGGTGELFFGEGSRLTVL.

CDR3 sequence reads: CASSLLGLAGGVAKNIQYF. As DNA, the CDR3 is TGTGCCAGCAGTTTATTGGGACTAGCGGGAGGGGTGGCCAAAAACATTCAGTACTTC. The chain combines TRBV28 with TRBJ2-4; 16 nucleotides line up with TRBD2. This CDR3 comprises 19 residues. Germline assignment: CDR1 MDHEN and CDR2 SYDVKM. With V trimmed by 1 base and J by 1 base, 4 bases remained unmatched.

This clone was seen a handful of times. The chain carries TRBV28 and TRBJ1-5; 7 bases are shared with TRBD1. Looked up from germline, CDR1 is MDHEN and CDR2 is SYDVKM. This CDR3 has 16 residues. V lost 7 bases, J lost 1 base, and 10 bases stayed unmatched. The CDR3 coding sequence is TGTGCCAGCACCTCCGGAGGGGGCTTCAGCAATCAGCCCCAGCATTTT. Amino acids: CASTSGGGFSNQPQHF.

J is TRBJ1-5 and V is TRBV6-1; D might be TRBD1 (5 bases). The germline V gene encodes CDR1 MNHNS and CDR2 SASEGT. This CDR3 comprises 15 residues. Trimming cost V 9 bases and J 7 bases, with 22 bases left between them. In nucleotides, the CDR3 is TGTGCCAGTACTTCAACGGGGGGTCCCGGGCAGCCCCAGCATTTT. The encoded protein is CASTSTGGPGQPQHF.

The chain has TRBV9 and TRBJ1-2; tentative D call: TRBD1 (5 bases). CDR3 size: 17 residues. V was clipped by 0 bases and J by 4 bases, with 19 bases between them. The germline V gene encodes CDR1 SGDLS and CDR2 YYNGEE. As DNA, the CDR3 is TGTGCCAGCAGCGTAGCTATCGGCAGGGAGGGTGGCTATGGCTACACCTTC. Translation gives CASSVAIGREGGYGYTF.

The rearrangement links TRBV30 to TRBJ1-1; TRBD1 might be the D (6 bases). The germline CDR1 and CDR2 sequences are GTSNPN and SVGIG (reference sequence). Between the trimmed V and J ends, which lost 4 bases and 2 bases, there was a span of 11 bases. The CDR3 sequence is 13 residues long. Here the CDR3 reads CAWTGQLNTEAFF. DNA for the CDR3: TGTGCCTGGACCGGACAGCTAAACACTGAAGCTTTCTTT.

This clone occurred a few times. The CDR3 is CSVGEGPLNTEAFF. For the CDR3, the DNA is TGCAGCGTTGGGGAGGGGCCATTGAACACTGAAGCTTTCTTT. The chain uses TRBV29-1 and TRBJ1-1; weak D call: TRBD1 (5 bases). Germline V gene data show CDR1 as SQVTM and CDR2 as ANQGSEA. The V gene lost 4 bases and the J gene lost 0 bases, with 12 bases spanning the gap. This CDR3 is built from 14 residues.

CDR3 bases: TGTGCCAGCAGTGTCTCGGGGTCCACTGAAGCTTTCTTT. This encodes CASSVSGSTEAFF. V gene TRBV6-1 combines with J gene TRBJ1-1; D remains unclear. There are 13 residues in the CDR3. V shed 4 bases and J shed 4 bases, with 10 bases lying between them. From germline, CDR1 is MNHNS and CDR2 SASEGT.

The chain has TRBV6-6 and TRBJ1-5; tentatively, D is TRBD1 (6 bases). From germline, CDR1 is MNHNY and CDR2 SVGAGI (reference sequence). The V end lost 5 bases, the J end lost 6 bases, and 14 bases lay between the germline ends. The CDR3 is 14 residues long. The CDR3 loop reads CASSTRGGGQPQHF. In nucleotides, the CDR3 is TGTGCCAGCAGTACCAGGGGAGGGGGTCAGCCCCAGCATTTT.

The table lists this clone with a few counts. The chain combines TRBV21-1 with TRBJ2-7; TRBD1 reflects the table's D call only, with no check against the DNA. TRBV21-1 is noted as a pseudogene. This CDR3 has 23 residues. The CDR3 region has the DNA TGTGCCAGCAGCAAAGCGCGGCAGGGGGATTCAGGAGGCTACTATCAAAGTGACTACGAGCAGTACTTC. The encoded protein is CASSKARQGDSGGYYQSDYEQYF.

The chain links TRBV28 to TRBJ1-6; D is undetermined. The germline CDR1 and CDR2 sequences are MDHEN and SYDVKM. The ends were cut back, 8 bases at V and 10 bases at J, with 12 bases in the middle. The CDR3 runs 12 residues. CDR3 nucleotide sequence: TGTGCCAGCGGGCCCGTCCGCTCACCCCTCCACTTT. It translates to CASGPVRSPLHF.

The chain joins TRBV6-5 to TRBJ1-6; no reliable D call. CDR1 and CDR2 (germline): MNHEY, SVGAGI. The CDR3 contains 13 residues. Trimming shortened V by 6 bases and J by 7 bases, and 10 bases separated the two germline ends. The CDR3 reads CASSRSLNSPLHF. As DNA, the CDR3 is TGTGCCAGCAGCCGGAGTTTAAATTCACCCCTCCACTTT.

This chain connects TRBV28 to TRBJ2-7; 7 bases agree with TRBD1. The CDR3 loop spans 13 amino acids. V was pared by 6 bases and J by 2 bases, with 4 bases of the junction left unmatched. Germline V CDR1 and CDR2: MDHEN, SYDVKM. CDR3 coding DNA: TGTGCCAGCAGAACGGGACAGACCTACGAGCAGTACTTC. Residues: CASRTGQTYEQYF.

The CDR3 DNA reads as TGTGCCATCAGTCAGGCGGGGGGCGAGCAGTACTTC. This sequence encodes CAISQAGGEQYF. The rearrangement joins TRBV10-3 to TRBJ2-7; 8 bases are a match to TRBD2. Germline CDR1 ENHRY, CDR2 SYGVKD. J gave up 6 bases and V 5 bases, and 3 bases lay outside the gene matches. The CDR3 totals 12 residues.

This chain joins TRBV4-3 and TRBJ2-3; 9 bases align to TRBD2. The CDR3 consists of 16 residues. Losses at the gene ends were 1 base for V and 5 bases for J; bases not matched to a gene: 7. The germline V gene encodes CDR1 LGHNA and CDR2 YSLEER. CDR3 bases: TGCGCCAGCAGCCAAGTAACTAGCGGGCCTCAAGATACGCAGTATTTT. Its translation: CASSQVTSGPQDTQYF.

This clone was found a few times. The chain carries TRBV6-5 and TRBJ1-1; D is uncertain. Germline-derived CDR1 and CDR2 are MNHEY and SVGAGI. The CDR3 is made up of 14 amino acids. V lost 0 bases, J lost 0 bases, and 5 bases lay in between. CDR3 bases: TGTGCCAGCAGTTACTCGCCTATGAACACTGAAGCTTTCTTT. The encoded protein is CASSYSPMNTEAFF.

This clone was seen more than once but under ten times. This chain uses TRBV28 with TRBJ2-1, with a possible D match to TRBD1 (5 bases). This CDR3 comprises 14 residues. V was clipped by 4 bases and J by 15 bases, with 22 bases between them. Germline CDR1 and CDR2: MDHEN and SYDVKM. The CDR3 region is CASSSYSGPRVRFF. The CDR3 bases are TGTGCCAGCAGTTCTTACTCCGGGCCCAGGGTTCGGTTCTTC.

The rearrangement links TRBV6-5 to TRBJ1-4; 7 bases align to TRBD1. Germline V gene lookup returns CDR1 MNHEY and CDR2 SVGAGI. This CDR3 region has 14 residues. V shed 6 bases and J 8 bases; nucleotides not matched to a gene: 9. The CDR3 spells CASRTGTASEKLFF. The CDR3 region has the DNA TGTGCCAGCAGAACCGGGACAGCTTCCGAAAAACTGTTTTTT.